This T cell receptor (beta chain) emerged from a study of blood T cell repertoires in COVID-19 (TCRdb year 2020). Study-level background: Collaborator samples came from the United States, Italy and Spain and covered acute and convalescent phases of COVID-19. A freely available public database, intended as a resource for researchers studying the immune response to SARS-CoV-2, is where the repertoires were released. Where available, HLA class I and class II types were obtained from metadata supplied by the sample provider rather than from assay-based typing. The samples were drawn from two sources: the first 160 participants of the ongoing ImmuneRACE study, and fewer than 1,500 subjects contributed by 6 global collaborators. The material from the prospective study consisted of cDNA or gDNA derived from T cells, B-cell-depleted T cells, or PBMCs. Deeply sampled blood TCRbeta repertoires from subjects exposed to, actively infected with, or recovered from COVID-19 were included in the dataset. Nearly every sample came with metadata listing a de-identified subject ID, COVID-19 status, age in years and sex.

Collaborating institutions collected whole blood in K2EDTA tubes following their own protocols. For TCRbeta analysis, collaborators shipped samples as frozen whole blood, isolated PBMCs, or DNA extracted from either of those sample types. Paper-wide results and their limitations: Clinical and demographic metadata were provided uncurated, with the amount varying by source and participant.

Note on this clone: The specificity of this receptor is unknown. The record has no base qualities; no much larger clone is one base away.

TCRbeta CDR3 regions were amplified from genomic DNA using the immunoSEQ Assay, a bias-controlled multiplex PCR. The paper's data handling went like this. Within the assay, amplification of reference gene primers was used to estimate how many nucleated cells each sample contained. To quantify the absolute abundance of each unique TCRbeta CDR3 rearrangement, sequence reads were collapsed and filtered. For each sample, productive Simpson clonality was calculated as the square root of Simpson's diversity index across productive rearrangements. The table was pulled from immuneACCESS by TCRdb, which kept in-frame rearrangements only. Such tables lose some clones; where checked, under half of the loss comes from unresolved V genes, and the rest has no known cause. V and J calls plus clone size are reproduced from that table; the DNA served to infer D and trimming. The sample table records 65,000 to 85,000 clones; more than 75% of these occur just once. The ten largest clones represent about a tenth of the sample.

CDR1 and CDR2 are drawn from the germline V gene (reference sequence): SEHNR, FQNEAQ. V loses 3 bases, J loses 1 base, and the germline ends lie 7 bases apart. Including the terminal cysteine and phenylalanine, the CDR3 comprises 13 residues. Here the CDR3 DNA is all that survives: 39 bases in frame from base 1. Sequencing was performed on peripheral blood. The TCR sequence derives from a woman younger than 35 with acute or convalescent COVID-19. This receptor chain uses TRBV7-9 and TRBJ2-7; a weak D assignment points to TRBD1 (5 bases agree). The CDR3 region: CASSFPGSYEQYF. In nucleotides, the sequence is TGTGCCAGCAGCTTCCCAGGGTCCTACGAGCAGTACTTC.